This record covers a single T cell receptor beta chain. This entry is derived from a study of cytomegalovirus exposure and HLA in healthy donors. Each donor was healthy, and each was a bone marrow donor. The PCR employed 60 Vbeta primers together with 13 Jbeta primers. Sequencing was performed with immunoSEQ multiplex PCR; in TCRdb, only in-frame clones are kept and a portion is missing. The profile shows under 300,000 clones, 65% to 85% of them singletons. Material for sequencing was PBMCs. This TCR derives from a female donor in good health and CMV-seronegative.

CDR3 sequence: CASKGGSGSQVNEQFF. CDR3 DNA sequence: TGTGCCAGCAAGGGTGGTAGCGGGAGTCAGGTCAATGAGCAGTTCTTC. The rearrangement links TRBV2 to TRBJ2-1; 9 nucleotides match TRBD2. The V gene's germline CDR1 is SNHLY and CDR2 FYNNEI. This CDR3 is 16 amino acids long. After removal of 7 bases from V and 6 bases from J, the junction contained 13 bases not matched to a gene.